The T cell receptor beta chain described here comes from a study of Graves' ophthalmopathy and Graves' hyperthyroidism. V gave up 2 bases and J gave up 3 bases, with 11 bases separating them. The CDR3 has 14 residues. The authors amplified TCR beta CDR3 regions, and they did so from RNA transcripts for repertoire sequencing. First-round RT-PCR employed HTBI primers, with a second-round multiplex PCR after it. A single record per CDR3 protein comes from TCRdb applying MiXCR to the multiplex PCR reads. This sample has roughly 610,000 distinct CDR3 sequences, with 20% to 25% found just once. Sequencing was carried out using peripheral blood. The V call is TRBV12-3 or TRBV12-4, the J call TRBJ2-7; D is uncertain. The receptor was derived from a woman under 30 with stable Graves' hyperthyroidism. Some clones in this sample may be carry-over from other donors' samples. Written as DNA, the CDR3 is TGTGCCAGCAGTTTATTTTCCGCACACTACGAGCAGTACTTC. It encodes CASSLFSAHYEQYF.